The 21 T cell receptor beta chains presented below share a single source sample, sequenced in a study of T cell responses to AZD1222 COVID-19 vaccine. Sequencing was performed with immunoSEQ multiplex PCR; in TCRdb, only in-frame clones are kept and a portion is missing. The sample shows some 56,000 clones, approximately 92% of them seen only once. Sample: peripheral blood, taken 28 days after the second AZD1222 dose. The receptor source for this set is an adult who received the AZD1222 COVID-19 vaccine.

This clone was counted once. V usage is TRBV19 and J usage is TRBJ1-5; D unclear. Germline V gene data show CDR1 as LNHDA and CDR2 as SQIVND (reference sequence). V was clipped by 1 base and J by 7 bases, with 8 bases between them. There are 13 residues in the CDR3. The CDR3 bases are TGTGCCAGTAGTATAGGGGTCAGGCAGCCCCAGCATTTT. Protein product: CASSIGVRQPQHF.

The rearrangement uses TRBV6-5 and TRBJ2-4, with D possibly being TRBD1 (6 bases). Trimming cost V 7 bases and J 8 bases, with 18 bases left between them. Germline CDR1 reads MNHEY; CDR2 reads SVGAGI. This CDR3 has 14 amino acids. The CDR3 protein is CASTVGQGFYIQYF. The CDR3 region has the DNA TGTGCCAGCACAGTAGGCCAGGGGTTTTACATTCAGTACTTC.

This rearrangement joins TRBV20-1 to TRBJ2-1, with a weak D call TRBD2 (6 bases). Germline V gene lookup returns CDR1 DFQATT and CDR2 SNEGSKA (reference sequence). The CDR3 runs 11 residues. V lost 3 bases to trimming and J lost 11 bases, with 11 bases between them. In nucleotides, the CDR3 is TGCAGTGCTAGGTACGGGAGCCAGCAGTTCTTC. Amino acid sequence: CSARYGSQQFF.

The V and J genes are TRBV7-2 and TRBJ2-5; possibly TRBD1 or TRBD2 for D (6 bases each). Germline assignment: CDR1 SGHTA and CDR2 FQGNSA. The CDR3 totals 17 residues. V lost 4 bases, J lost 2 bases, and 20 bases lay in between. CDR3 sequence reads: CASSSGQTGLSQETQYF. As DNA, the CDR3 is TGTGCCAGCAGCTCCGGACAGACCGGACTATCACAAGAGACCCAGTACTTC.

This clone came up a few times. The V call is TRBV7-2, the J call TRBJ2-1, with 9 bases identical to TRBD2. After removal of 2 bases from V and 4 bases from J, the junction contained 6 bases not matched to a gene. The CDR3 has 16 amino acids. Per germline, CDR1 SGHTA and CDR2 FQGNSA. The CDR3 here is CASSLKGLAPYNEQFF. The CDR3 DNA reads as TGTGCCAGCAGCTTAAAAGGACTAGCGCCGTACAATGAGCAGTTCTTC.

The gene calls are TRBV9 and TRBJ2-3; D may be TRBD1 (5 bases). Trimming took off 0 bases at V and 0 bases at J, with 11 bases between the two ends. The CDR3 runs 16 residues. Germline V CDR1 and CDR2: SGDLS, YYNGEE. The CDR3 reads CASSVALQESTDTQYF. In DNA, the CDR3 is TGTGCCAGCAGCGTAGCTTTACAGGAAAGCACAGATACGCAGTATTTT.

V usage is TRBV4-1 and J usage is TRBJ2-2; possibly TRBD1 or TRBD2 for D (5 bases each). Trimming stripped 5 bases from V and 8 bases from J, with 18 bases between. The germline CDR1 and CDR2 sequences are MGHRA and YSYEKL. The CDR3 has 15 amino acids. The CDR3 nucleotides read TGCGCCAGCAGCAACATTCGAGGGGAGTCTGGGGAGCTGTTTTTT. As protein: CASSNIRGESGELFF.

The chain couples TRBV30 to TRBJ1-2, with unresolved D. Germline lookup yields CDR1 GTSNPN and CDR2 SVGIG (reference sequence). This CDR3 is built from 12 residues. V lost 0 bases and J lost 12, with 14 bases in between. The CDR3 nucleotides are TGTGCCTGGAGTGTGCTCGGACGGGAGAACACCTTC. Translation: CAWSVLGRENTF.

J is TRBJ2-7 and V is TRBV5-1; D perhaps matches TRBD1 (6 bases). Germline V gives CDR1 SGHRS, CDR2 YFSETQ. CDR3 length: 14 amino acids. The V end was cut by 0 bases, the J end by 6 bases, with 13 bases between. The CDR3 bases are TGCGCCAGCAGCTTGGAGGGGACACCCATCGAGCAGTACTTC. It yields the protein CASSLEGTPIEQYF.

The chain uses TRBV11-3 and TRBJ2-7; TRBD2 matches at 12 bases. The CDR3 sequence is 13 residues long. Germline V lookup: CDR1 SGHNT, CDR2 YENEEA. V lost 3 bases to trimming and J lost 8 bases; unmatched junction nucleotides: 2. The CDR3: CASSFGLAGQQYF. Here the CDR3 DNA reads TGTGCCAGCAGCTTCGGACTAGCGGGACAGCAGTACTTC. The whole variable domain, remainder taken from reference TRBV11-3 and TRBJ2-7, is EAGVVQSPRYKIIEKKQPVAFWCNPISGHNTLYWYLQNLGQGPELLIRYENEEAVDDSQLPKDRFSAERLKGVDSTLKIQPAELGDSAVYLCASSFGLAGQQYFGPGTRLTVT.

The chain combines TRBV3-1 (or the pseudogene TRBV3-2) with TRBJ2-4; weak D call: TRBD2 (6 bases). The CDR3 extends over 16 amino acids. The germline gives CDR1 LGHDT, CDR2 YNNKEL (reference sequence). V gave up 9 bases and J gave up 1 base, with 19 bases separating them. This CDR3 reads CASSHMGGIAKNIQYF. The CDR3 DNA reads as TGTGCCAGTTCTCATATGGGGGGAATCGCCAAAAACATTCAGTACTTC.

The chain has TRBV7-9 and TRBJ2-2, with D perhaps matching TRBD1 (5 bases). The CDR3 contains 14 residues. V was clipped by 5 bases and J by 7 bases, with 14 bases between them. Germline V lookup: CDR1 SEHNR, CDR2 FQNEAQ (reference sequence). As DNA, the CDR3 is TGTGCCAGCAGCAATGCAGGGTTCGGCGGGGAGCTGTTTTTT. It specifies CASSNAGFGGELFF.

The chain employs TRBV12-3 or TRBV12-4 and TRBJ1-5, with D perhaps TRBD1 (5 bases). This CDR3 contains 12 residues. Trimming took off 7 bases at V and 6 bases at J, with 10 bases between the two ends. CDR3 nucleotide sequence: TGTGCCAGCACCCGGGGGGGTCAGCCCCAGCATTTT. Encoded protein: CASTRGGQPQHF.

The J gene is TRBJ2-1, the V gene TRBV7-9, with 7 bases lining up with TRBD1. The CDR3 loop spans 15 amino acids. Trimming cost V 3 bases and J 8 bases; bases outside gene matches: 10. Germline V gives CDR1 SEHNR, CDR2 FQNEAQ (reference sequence). The CDR3 region has the DNA TGTGCCAGCAGCTTCGGACAGGTCGTTGTGCATGAGCAGTTCTTC. It translates to CASSFGQVVVHEQFF.

This clone appeared a single time. This chain uses TRBV4-1 with TRBJ2-6; D gene ambiguous. CDR1 is MGHRA and CDR2 is YSYEKL in the germline V gene. The CDR3 totals 14 residues. V gave up 6 bases and J gave up 0 bases, with 6 bases separating them. CDR3: CASRSSSGANVLTF. Here the CDR3 DNA reads TGCGCCAGCAGATCCAGCTCTGGGGCCAACGTCCTGACTTTC.

This chain uses TRBV27 with TRBJ1-2, with D hard to call. This CDR3 contains 12 residues. CDR1 and CDR2 from the germline V gene are MNHEY and SMNVEV (reference sequence). V lost 5 bases to trimming and J lost 0 bases, with 4 bases between them. The CDR3 here is CASSHPNYGYTF. CDR3 nucleotide sequence: TGTGCCAGCAGTCACCCTAACTATGGCTACACCTTC.

The chain employs TRBV7-6 and TRBJ2-7, with TRBD2 as a possible D gene (6 bases). The CDR3 is 15 residues long. Germline V lookup: CDR1 SGHVS, CDR2 FNYEAQ. V was pared by 5 bases and J by 0 bases, with 14 bases between. The CDR3 region has the DNA TGTGCCAGCAGCCCCCGAGCCGGGAGCTCCTACGAGCAGTACTTC. Amino acids: CASSPRAGSSYEQYF.

The V gene is TRBV27, the J gene TRBJ2-7, with D tentatively TRBD1 or TRBD2 (5 bases each). The CDR3 runs to 15 residues. CDR1 and CDR2 from the germline V gene are MNHEY and SMNVEV (reference sequence). V dropped 3 bases and J dropped 6 bases, with 18 bases sitting between them. CDR3: CASSFWGTERREQYF. For the CDR3, the DNA is TGTGCCAGCAGTTTCTGGGGGACGGAGCGTCGCGAGCAGTACTTC.

The chain recombines TRBV6-2 or TRBV6-3 with TRBJ2-7, with D perhaps being TRBD1 or TRBD2 (6 bases each). Germline CDR1 and CDR2: MNHEY and SVGEGT. Trimming removed 6 bases at V and 2 bases at J, with 17 bases between. The CDR3 covers 15 residues. The chain's CDR3 is CASSPGRGGPYEQYF. CDR3 in DNA: TGTGCCAGCAGCCCCGGGAGAGGGGGGCCCTACGAGCAGTACTTC.

This clone was counted a single time. The rearrangement links TRBV2 to TRBJ1-4; D unclear. V was shortened by 6 bases and J by 5 bases, with 10 bases between the two germline ends. The CDR3 is made up of 13 amino acids. CDR1 SNHLY and CDR2 FYNNEI come from the germline V gene. DNA for the CDR3: TGTGCCAGCAGGGGTAGAGAGAATGAAAAACTGTTTTTT. Its translation is CASRGRENEKLFF.

CDR3 sequence: CASSQGAGYGYTF. The CDR3, as DNA: TGCGCCAGCAGTCAAGGGGCAGGCTATGGCTACACCTTC. The rearrangement joins TRBV5-1 to TRBJ1-2, with a weak D call TRBD1 (5 bases). The CDR3 contains 13 residues. Trimming shortened V by 5 bases and J by 4 bases, and 12 bases separated the two germline ends. CDR1 and CDR2 from the germline V gene are SGHRS and YFSETQ.